This TCR beta chain was captured by sequencing in a study of CD8 T cells in Susac syndrome. It was healthy donors who served as the controls, matched for age and sex. TEMRA cells were FACS-enriched, unlike CD8+ and CD4+ T cells, which were negatively isolated. The RNA, about 0.45 to 1 ug, was put through reverse transcription using random hexamers. Each CDR3 protein is one row after TCRdb ran MiXCR on the immunoSEQ multiplex PCR reads. The data show approximately 170,000 distinct CDR3 sequences, with under 95% seen just once and about 0.073% held by the top ten. V was pared by 4 bases and J by 4 bases, with 16 bases between. Per the germline V gene, CDR1 is PRHDT and CDR2 is FYEKMQ (reference sequence). The CDR3 spans 15 residues.

This chain joins TRBV13 and TRBJ2-5; D may correspond to TRBD1 or TRBD2 (6 bases each). The sequencing sample was made of CD4+ T cells from PBMCs. This sequence originates from a human donor in good health. The CDR3 DNA sequence: TGTGCCAGCAGCTATAAGGGGGAGGACCCAGAGACCCAGTACTTC. It codes for CASSYKGEDPETQYF. The full variable domain, with the rest looked up from reference TRBV13 and TRBJ2-5, is AAGVIQSPRHLIKEKRETATLKCYPIPRHDTVYWYQQGPGQDPQFLISFYEKMQSDKGSIPDRFSAQQFSDYHSELNMSSLELGDSALYFCASSYKGEDPETQYFGPGTRLLVL.